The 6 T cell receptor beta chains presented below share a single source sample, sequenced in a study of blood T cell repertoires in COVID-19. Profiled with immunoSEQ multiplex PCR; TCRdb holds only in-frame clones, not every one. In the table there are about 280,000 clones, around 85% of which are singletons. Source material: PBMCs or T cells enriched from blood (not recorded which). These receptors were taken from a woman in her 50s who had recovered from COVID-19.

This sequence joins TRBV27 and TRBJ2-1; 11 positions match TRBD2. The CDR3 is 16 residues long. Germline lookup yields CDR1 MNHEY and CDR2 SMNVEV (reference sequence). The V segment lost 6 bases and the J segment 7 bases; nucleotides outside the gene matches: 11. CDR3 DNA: TGTGCCAGCAGACTAATTCTAGCGGGAGGAGGGAATGAGCAGTTCTTC. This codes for CASRLILAGGGNEQFF.

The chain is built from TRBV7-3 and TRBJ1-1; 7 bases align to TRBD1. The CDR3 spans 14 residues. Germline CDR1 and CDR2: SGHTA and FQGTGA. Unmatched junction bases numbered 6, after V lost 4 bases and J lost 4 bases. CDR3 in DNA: TGTGCCAGCAGCTCTCAGGGGGGTATCACTGAAGCTTTCTTT. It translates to CASSSQGGITEAFF. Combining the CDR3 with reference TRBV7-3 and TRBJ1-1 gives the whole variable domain GAGVSQTPSNKVTEKGKYVELRCDPISGHTALYWYRQSLGQGPEFLIYFQGTGAADDSGLPNDRFFAVRPEGSVSTLKIQRTERGDSAVYLCASSSQGGITEAFFGQGTRLTVV.

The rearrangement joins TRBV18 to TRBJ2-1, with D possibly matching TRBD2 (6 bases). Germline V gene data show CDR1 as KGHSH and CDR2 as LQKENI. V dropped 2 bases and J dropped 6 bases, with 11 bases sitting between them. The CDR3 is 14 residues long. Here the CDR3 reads CASSPGFGSNEQFF. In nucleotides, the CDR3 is TGTGCCAGCTCACCAGGTTTCGGGAGCAATGAGCAGTTCTTC.

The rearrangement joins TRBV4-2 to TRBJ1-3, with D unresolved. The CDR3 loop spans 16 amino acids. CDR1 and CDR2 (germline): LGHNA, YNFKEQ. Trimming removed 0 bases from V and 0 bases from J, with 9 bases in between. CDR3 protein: CASSQDFSDSGNTIYF. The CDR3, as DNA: TGTGCCAGCAGCCAAGATTTTAGTGACTCTGGAAACACCATATATTTT.

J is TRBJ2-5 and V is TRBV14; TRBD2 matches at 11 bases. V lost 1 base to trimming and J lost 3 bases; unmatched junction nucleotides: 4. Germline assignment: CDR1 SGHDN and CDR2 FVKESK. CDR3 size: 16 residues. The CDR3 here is CASSQGLAGLKETQYF. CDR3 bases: TGTGCCAGCAGCCAAGGACTAGCGGGGCTTAAAGAGACCCAGTACTTC.

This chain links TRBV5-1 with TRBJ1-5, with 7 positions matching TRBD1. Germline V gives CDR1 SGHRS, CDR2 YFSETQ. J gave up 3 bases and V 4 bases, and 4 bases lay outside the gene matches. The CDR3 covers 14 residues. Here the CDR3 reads CASSVGTDNQPQHF. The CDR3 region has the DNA TGCGCCAGCAGCGTAGGGACAGACAATCAGCCCCAGCATTTT.